The 16 T cell receptor beta chains given below trace back to one sample, sequenced in a study of T cells in Graves' hyperthyroidism and ophthalmopathy (dated by TCRdb to about 2019). The library was built by means of multiplex PCR. The reads were generated on an Illumina HiSeq 2000. The TCR beta CDR3 regions were amplified from the RNA transcripts. The first round of RT-PCR for the TCR CDR3 was performed with the HTBI primer set and the Qiagen OneStep RT-PCR kit. In-frame beta chains were kept once TCRdb had trimmed the public reads at Q25 with fastp and called clones with MiXCR. A single entry per CDR3 protein holds the most common genes and DNA from its merged rows. The sample table holds 250,000 to 300,000 distinct CDR3 sequences, of which roughly 19% were seen once. The ten largest clones take up roughly 39% of the sample. The source material was blood. All receptors derive from a man between 45 and 60 years old with Graves' ophthalmopathy.

This chain uses TRBV9 with TRBJ2-3, with 9 positions matching TRBD2. Germline loops: CDR1 SGDLS, CDR2 YYNGEE. The CDR3 has 17 residues. Unmatched junction bases numbered 13, after V lost 4 bases and J lost 4 bases. The CDR3, as DNA: TGTGCCAGCAGCCCGGGACTAGCTTGGTCCAAAGCAGATACGCAGTATTTT. This translates into CASSPGLAWSKADTQYF. Full variable domain (outside the CDR3, taken from reference TRBV9 and TRBJ2-3): DSGVTQTPKHLITATGQRVTLRCSPRSGDLSVYWYQQSLDQGLQFLIQYYNGEERAKGNILERFSAQQFPDLHSELNLSSLELGDSALYFCASSPGLAWSKADTQYFGPGTRLTVL.

This clonotype was observed a few times. V usage is TRBV28 and J usage is TRBJ2-3; 9 bases are a match to TRBD1. Germline V gene lookup returns CDR1 MDHEN and CDR2 SYDVKM. This CDR3 has 14 amino acids. V lost 6 bases, J lost 3 bases, and 4 bases stayed unmatched. The CDR3 protein is CASRWDRETDTQYF. The CDR3 nucleotides are TGTGCCAGCAGATGGGACAGGGAGACAGATACGCAGTATTTT.

The sample holds many counts of this clonotype. The chain uses TRBV7-9 and TRBJ2-7; D possibly matches TRBD1 or TRBD2 (5 bases each). Trimming took 5 bases from V and 1 from J, leaving 12 bases between them. Germline-derived CDR1 and CDR2 are SEHNR and FQNEAQ (reference sequence). This CDR3 region has 14 residues. CDR3 coding DNA: TGTGCCAGCAGCCTCGGGACGGTTTCCTACGAGCAGTACTTC. Translated, it gives CASSLGTVSYEQYF.

This clonotype has just one count. The CDR3 nucleotides read TGTGCCAGTAGTATGGAGACAGGGTATCAGCCCCAGCATTTT. The encoded protein is CASSMETGYQPQHF. J is TRBJ1-5 and V is TRBV19, with 7 bases matching TRBD1. V was pared by 3 bases and J by 5 bases, with 4 bases of the junction left unmatched. The length of the CDR3 is 14 residues. Germline values: CDR1 LNHDA, CDR2 SQIVND (reference sequence).

The chain employs TRBV25-1 and TRBJ2-7; tentatively, D is TRBD2 (5 bases). V lost 0 bases and J lost 10, with 10 bases in between. Germline-derived CDR1 and CDR2 are MGHDK and SYGVNS. This CDR3 is built from 12 residues. This CDR3 is CASSEYVGRQYF. CDR3 nucleotides: TGTGCCAGCAGTGAATATGTAGGGAGACAGTACTTC.

This clonotype was counted ten times or more. This chain links TRBV2 with TRBJ2-1; D is perhaps TRBD2 (6 bases). The germline V gene has CDR1 SNHLY and CDR2 FYNNEI. The CDR3 is 15 residues long. Trimming left V 3 bases short and J 2 bases short, with 11 bases between. The CDR3 region has the DNA TGTGCCAGCAGTGACCCGGGAGAGGCCTACAATGAGCAGTTCTTC. This encodes CASSDPGEAYNEQFF.

The table lists this clonotype with many counts. This chain joins TRBV7-3 and TRBJ2-1, with D tentatively TRBD2 (6 bases). Trimming took off 9 bases at V and 0 bases at J, with 12 bases between the two ends. Per germline, CDR1 SGHTA and CDR2 FQGTGA. The CDR3 totals 14 residues. As DNA, the CDR3 is TGTGCCAGTAAGAGCGGGTCCTCCTACAATGAGCAGTTCTTC. Its protein product is CASKSGSSYNEQFF.

This clonotype was seen a handful of times. V and J are TRBV7-9 and TRBJ1-4; a possible D gene is TRBD1 (5 bases). V gave up 6 bases and J gave up 7 bases, with 18 bases separating them. The CDR3 spans 15 residues. Germline CDR1 reads SEHNR; CDR2 reads FQNEAQ (reference sequence). The CDR3 protein is CASRDSGQRGEKLFF. In DNA form, the CDR3 reads TGTGCCAGCAGGGACTCTGGGCAAAGGGGTGAAAAACTGTTTTTT.

This clonotype was observed at least ten times. The rearrangement joins TRBV9 to TRBJ2-7; the D gene is possibly TRBD2 (6 bases). Germline-derived CDR1 and CDR2 are SGDLS and YYNGEE. The CDR3 is 15 residues long. Trimming removed 4 bases from V and 3 bases from J, with 17 bases in between. CDR3 protein: CASSPRTTADYEQYF. The DNA of the CDR3 is TGTGCCAGCAGCCCCCGGACTACCGCAGACTACGAGCAGTACTTC.

This clonotype has a count of ten or more. This chain connects TRBV28 to TRBJ1-2; D is unclear. Trimming took 4 bases from V and 1 from J, leaving 16 bases between them. Germline V CDR1 and CDR2: MDHEN, SYDVKM. The CDR3 contains 16 residues. Here the CDR3 DNA reads TGTGCCAGCAGTTCCATGGGAGGGCCCGGTAACTATGGCTACACCTTC. Translated, it gives CASSSMGGPGNYGYTF.

The chain has TRBV28 and TRBJ2-7, with D possibly called TRBD1 or TRBD2 (5 bases each). Trimming left V 5 bases short and J 3 bases short, with 14 bases between. The CDR3 extends over 14 amino acids. CDR1 and CDR2 from the germline V gene are MDHEN and SYDVKM. CDR3 DNA sequence: TGTGCCAGCAGTCCACTCGGGACCAACTACGAGCAGTACTTC. It yields the protein CASSPLGTNYEQYF. The variable domain in full, completed from reference TRBV28 and TRBJ2-7, reads DVKVTQSSRYLVKRTGEKVFLECVQDMDHENMFWYRQDPGLGLRLIYFSYDVKMKEKGDIPEGYSVSREKKERFSLILESASTNQTSMYLCASSPLGTNYEQYFGPGTRLTVT.

The rearrangement joins TRBV2 to TRBJ2-5, with D maybe TRBD1 (5 bases). The CDR3 is 16 amino acids. CDR1 SNHLY and CDR2 FYNNEI come from the germline V gene. The V and J ends lost 7 bases and 1 base respectively, with 19 bases between them. For the CDR3, the DNA is TGTGCCAGCATCGAAGGGTGGATAGGGGTCCAAGAGACCCAGTACTTC. As protein: CASIEGWIGVQETQYF.

This clonotype has just a few counts. CDR3 in amino acids: CASSPGLAGGQSEQYF. DNA for the CDR3: TGCGCCAGCAGCCCAGGACTAGCGGGAGGGCAGAGCGAGCAGTACTTC. The rearrangement links TRBV5-1 to TRBJ2-7; 15 positions agree with TRBD2. CDR3 length: 16 residues. The ends lost 4 bases at V and 6 bases at J; junction bases unmatched: 8. CDR1 and CDR2 from the germline V gene are SGHRS and YFSETQ.

The sample holds many counts of this clonotype. This chain joins TRBV6-5 and TRBJ2-3; 10 bases map to TRBD2. The germline V gene encodes CDR1 MNHEY and CDR2 SVGAGI. CDR3 length: 17 amino acids. J gave up 7 bases and V 0 bases, and 10 bases lay outside the gene matches. This chain's CDR3 is CASSYSSPSGGENTQYF. CDR3 nucleotide sequence: TGTGCCAGCAGTTACTCGTCTCCTAGCGGGGGAGAGAATACGCAGTATTTT.

The chain uses TRBV4-1 and TRBJ1-1; D gene ambiguous. V was pared by 1 base and J by 5 bases, with 11 bases between. CDR3 length: 14 amino acids. CDR1 and CDR2 (germline): MGHRA, YSYEKL. This chain's CDR3 is CASSQVTARTEAFF. CDR3 bases: TGCGCCAGCAGCCAAGTGACGGCCAGAACTGAAGCTTTCTTT.

In its sample, this clonotype was seen a few times. The CDR3 sequence is CASRSKGAGETQYF. The CDR3 nucleotides read TGCGCCAGCAGATCCAAGGGGGCCGGCGAGACCCAGTACTTC. The chain carries TRBV5-1 and TRBJ2-5; TRBD1 aligns across 7 bases. CDR3 size: 14 residues. Trimming at V came to 5 bases and at J to 5 bases, leaving 9 bases not matched to a gene. Germline values: CDR1 SGHRS, CDR2 YFSETQ.